These 26 T cell receptor beta chains share one sample of origin, sequenced in a study of blood T cell repertoires in COVID-19. Sequencing used immunoSEQ multiplex PCR; TCRdb keeps in-frame clones, though not all of them. The sample lists more than 250,000 clones; 90% were seen once. Sequences were obtained from PBMCs or T cells enriched from blood (not recorded which). These TCRs come from a woman aged 18 to 35 with acute COVID-19.

The chain employs TRBV19 and TRBJ2-5, with 12 bases lining up with TRBD2. Germline assignment: CDR1 LNHDA and CDR2 SQIVND (reference sequence). V lost 4 bases to trimming and J lost 4 bases; unmatched junction nucleotides: 4. This CDR3 region has 15 residues. The CDR3 loop reads CASSRTSGRLETQYF. Here the CDR3 DNA reads TGTGCCAGTAGTAGAACTAGCGGGAGGTTAGAGACCCAGTACTTC.

The chain recombines TRBV11-2 with TRBJ2-1; perhaps TRBD1 as D (5 bases). Between the trimmed V and J ends, which lost 3 bases and 10 bases, there was a span of 13 bases. Germline CDR1 and CDR2: SGHAT and FQNNGV. The CDR3 has 13 residues. CDR3 DNA sequence: TGTGCCAGCAGCTTCCCCGGACATGACGAGCAGTTCTTC. Translation gives CASSFPGHDEQFF.

The chain carries TRBV19 and TRBJ1-6; 10 nucleotides agree with TRBD1. The J segment lost 7 bases and the V segment lost 6 bases, leaving 12 bases of the junction unmatched. This CDR3 spans 17 amino acids. Germline-derived CDR1 and CDR2 are LNHDA and SQIVND (reference sequence). CDR3 sequence reads: CASRKLGQGLFNSPLHF. DNA of the CDR3: TGTGCCAGTAGGAAATTGGGACAGGGGTTATTCAATTCACCCCTCCACTTT.

The V gene is TRBV18, the J gene TRBJ1-6; D ambiguous. The length of the CDR3 is 15 residues. The V and J ends lost 6 bases and 6 bases respectively, with 15 bases between them. CDR1 and CDR2 from the germline V gene are KGHSH and LQKENI. CDR3 bases: TGTGCCAGCTCCCCCGCGAGGGCGCGTAATTCACCCCTCCACTTT. Encoded protein: CASSPARARNSPLHF.

V and J are TRBV18 and TRBJ2-5; the D gene is possibly TRBD1 (6 bases). Germline V gene data show CDR1 as KGHSH and CDR2 as LQKENI. Trimming took 2 bases from V and 2 from J, leaving 12 bases between them. This CDR3 is 15 amino acids long. CDR3 residues: CASSPGRGNQETQYF. Here the CDR3 DNA reads TGTGCCAGCTCACCAGGCAGGGGCAATCAAGAGACCCAGTACTTC.

The chain carries TRBV5-1 and TRBJ2-7; D is possibly TRBD2 (5 bases). V was clipped by 1 base and J by 2 bases, with 13 bases between them. This CDR3 is 15 amino acids long. CDR1 and CDR2 (germline): SGHRS, YFSETQ. This CDR3 reads CASSLFPEATYEQYF. CDR3 in DNA: TGCGCCAGCAGCTTGTTCCCGGAGGCAACCTACGAGCAGTACTTC.

The chain has TRBV7-9 and TRBJ1-1; D perhaps matches TRBD1 (6 bases). The CDR3 runs 14 residues. Trimming took off 4 bases at V and 2 bases at J, with 11 bases between the two ends. CDR1 and CDR2 (germline): SEHNR, FQNEAQ (reference sequence). The CDR3 bases are TGTGCCAGCAGCTCCGGGACACTCAACACTGAAGCTTTCTTT. It is translated as CASSSGTLNTEAFF.

The rearrangement links TRBV4-1 to TRBJ2-7, with 9 bases fitting TRBD2. Germline assignment: CDR1 MGHRA and CDR2 YSYEKL. The CDR3 runs 15 residues. V gave up 4 bases and J gave up 0 bases; unmatched junction bases: 4. The CDR3 spells CASSLSGRTSYEQYF. As DNA, the CDR3 is TGCGCCAGCAGCCTTAGCGGGAGAACCTCCTACGAGCAGTACTTC.

The V call is TRBV4-1, the J call TRBJ2-7; maybe TRBD1 (6 bases). V lost 4 bases, J lost 1 base, and 11 bases lay in between. The germline gives CDR1 MGHRA, CDR2 YSYEKL. CDR3 size: 14 residues. The CDR3 spells CASSLGAGSYEQYF. DNA for the CDR3: TGCGCCAGCAGCCTGGGGGCCGGGTCCTACGAGCAGTACTTC.

The genes are TRBV18 and TRBJ2-7, with 12 bases lining up with TRBD2. Unmatched junction bases numbered 4, after V lost 4 bases and J lost 3 bases. Germline V gene sequence: CDR1 KGHSH, CDR2 LQKENI. The CDR3 runs 15 residues. DNA for the CDR3: TGTGCCAGCTCACAAGGGACTAGCGGGTTCTACGAGCAGTACTTC. Translated, it gives CASSQGTSGFYEQYF.

This chain uses TRBV5-4 with TRBJ2-2, with D perhaps TRBD1 (7 bases). Germline V gene data show CDR1 as SGHNT and CDR2 as YYREEE (reference sequence). The CDR3 has 18 residues. The ends were cut back, 1 base at V and 2 bases at J, with 18 bases in the middle. The CDR3 spells CASSLIKSGGLNTGELFF. DNA of the CDR3: TGTGCCAGCAGCTTGATCAAATCAGGGGGGCTTAACACCGGGGAGCTGTTTTTT.

The chain combines TRBV28 with TRBJ1-2; no clear D. In germline, CDR1 is MDHEN, CDR2 SYDVKM. This CDR3 has 14 amino acids. Trimming stripped 2 bases from V and 2 bases from J, with 9 bases between. The CDR3 DNA sequence: TGTGCCAGCAGTTTAGTAGGAGGAAACTATGGCTACACCTTC. It specifies CASSLVGGNYGYTF.

This chain joins TRBV7-9 and TRBJ2-5; 7 bases are a match to TRBD2. CDR1 is SEHNR and CDR2 is FQNEAQ in the germline V gene (reference sequence). V shed 10 bases and J 4 bases; nucleotides not matched to a gene: 6. There are 12 residues in the CDR3. The CDR3 nucleotides are TGTGCCATTAAATTAGCGGGAGAGACCCAGTACTTC. The encoded protein is CAIKLAGETQYF.

The V call is TRBV19, the J call TRBJ2-1; 8 bases match TRBD2. CDR1 and CDR2 from the germline V gene are LNHDA and SQIVND (reference sequence). This CDR3 has 13 amino acids. With V trimmed by 9 bases and J by 7 bases, 8 bases remained unmatched. CDR3 nucleotides: TGTGCCAGCACCGGGACTAGAATAAATGAGCAGTTCTTC. Its protein product is CASTGTRINEQFF.

A remark on this clone: The identical CDR3 is also encoded by other nucleotide sequences in the sample. The chain combines TRBV4-1 with TRBJ1-5; D is undetermined. This CDR3 region has 14 residues. Trimming cost V 0 bases and J 2 bases, with 5 bases left between them. The germline CDR1 and CDR2 sequences are MGHRA and YSYEKL. The CDR3 bases are TGCGCCAGCAGCCAAGATCCAGGCAATCAGCCCCAGCATTTT. This encodes CASSQDPGNQPQHF.

This chain links TRBV27 with TRBJ1-1; 8 nucleotides match TRBD1. Germline V gene sequence: CDR1 MNHEY, CDR2 SMNVEV (reference sequence). The CDR3 consists of 14 residues. The J segment lost 4 bases and the V segment lost 3 bases, leaving 4 bases of the junction unmatched. CDR3 sequence (DNA): TGTGCCAGCAGTTTCTCAGGACAGGGCACTGAAGCTTTCTTT. Translated: CASSFSGQGTEAFF.

This clone is a singleton in its sample. The chain recombines TRBV27 with TRBJ2-6; 9 nucleotides match TRBD2. Germline lookup yields CDR1 MNHEY and CDR2 SMNVEV (reference sequence). CDR3 length equals 17 residues. V gave up 3 bases and J gave up 1 base; unmatched junction bases: 4. CDR3 residues: CASSFRLAGSGANVLTF. The CDR3 nucleotides read TGTGCCAGCAGTTTTCGCCTAGCGGGATCTGGGGCCAACGTCCTGACTTTC. Combining the CDR3 with reference TRBV27 and TRBJ2-6 gives the whole variable domain EAQVTQNPRYLITVTGKKLTVTCSQNMNHEYMSWYRQDPGLGLRQIYYSMNVEVTDKGDVPEGYKVSRKEKRNFPLILESPSPNQTSLYFCASSFRLAGSGANVLTFGAGSRLTVL.

CDR3 protein: CASSSGTDTQYF. CDR3 coding DNA: TGTGCCAGCAGCTCGGGGACAGATACGCAGTATTTT. V and J are TRBV7-9 and TRBJ2-3, with D perhaps TRBD2 (5 bases). In germline, CDR1 is SEHNR, CDR2 FQNEAQ (reference sequence). This CDR3 is built from 12 residues. V was clipped by 4 bases and J by 3 bases, with 5 bases between them.

This rearrangement joins TRBV7-2 to TRBJ1-5; D is uncertain. The germline gives CDR1 SGHTA, CDR2 FQGNSA. With 5 bases removed from V and 4 bases from J, the gap between germline ends came to 12 bases. CDR3 length: 14 residues. CDR3 residues: CASSTDSANQPQHF. The CDR3, as DNA: TGTGCCAGCAGCACGGACTCCGCGAATCAGCCCCAGCATTTT.

The chain combines TRBV10-3 with TRBJ1-1, with no clear D. The V gene lost 7 bases and the J gene lost 1 base, with 10 bases spanning the gap. This CDR3 is 13 amino acids long. Germline-derived CDR1 and CDR2 are ENHRY and SYGVKD. DNA for the CDR3: TGTGCCATCAAAGACCCGGGGAACACTGAAGCTTTCTTT. Protein: CAIKDPGNTEAFF.

This chain joins TRBV4-2 and TRBJ1-1, with D perhaps matching TRBD1 (6 bases). CDR1 and CDR2 from the germline V gene are LGHNA and YNFKEQ. Trimming cost V 1 base and J 0 bases, with 9 bases left between them. This CDR3 comprises 15 residues. This chain's CDR3 is CASSQGTELNTEAFF. DNA for the CDR3: TGTGCCAGCAGCCAAGGGACAGAGTTGAACACTGAAGCTTTCTTT.

J is TRBJ1-5 and V is TRBV7-8, with D possibly being TRBD1 (5 bases). The CDR3 sequence is 16 residues long. V was cut by 5 bases and J by 5 bases, with 19 bases left in between. Germline CDR1 reads SGHVS; CDR2 reads FQNEAQ. The CDR3 nucleotides read TGTGCCAGCAGCCGGTCATGGCAGGGATCCCATCAGCCCCAGCATTTT. Protein product: CASSRSWQGSHQPQHF.

V is TRBV19 and J is TRBJ1-2, with D tentatively TRBD1 (6 bases). Germline CDR1 reads LNHDA; CDR2 reads SQIVND (reference sequence). This CDR3 has 12 residues. V gave up 5 bases and J gave up 8 bases, with 12 bases separating them. CDR3 bases: TGTGCCAGTAGTTGGACAGAGTACGGCTACACCTTC. It specifies CASSWTEYGYTF.

The chain combines TRBV30 with TRBJ1-6; TRBD1 matches at 7 bases. Per germline, CDR1 GTSNPN and CDR2 SVGIG (reference sequence). The CDR3 length is 13 residues. The trim removed 4 bases at V and 10 bases at J, leaving 7 bases unmatched. The CDR3: CAWNRQGPSPLHF. CDR3 coding DNA: TGTGCCTGGAATAGACAGGGACCCTCACCCCTCCACTTT.

V gene TRBV27 combines with J gene TRBJ1-4; D possibly corresponds to TRBD1 (6 bases). Between the trimmed V and J ends, which lost 4 bases and 3 bases, there was a span of 15 bases. CDR3 size: 16 residues. Germline V gene sequence: CDR1 MNHEY, CDR2 SMNVEV (reference sequence). The CDR3 protein is CASSSKGGLANEKLFF. The DNA of the CDR3 is TGTGCCAGCAGTTCCAAGGGGGGGTTGGCTAATGAAAAACTGTTTTTT.

CDR3 coding DNA: TGTGCCAGCACTAGAACAGGGTGGACTGAAGCTTTCTTT. It encodes CASTRTGWTEAFF. This sequence joins TRBV6-5 and TRBJ1-1, with TRBD1 as a possible D gene (6 bases). V dropped 7 bases and J dropped 5 bases, with 14 bases sitting between them. Per the germline V gene, CDR1 is MNHEY and CDR2 is SVGAGI. The CDR3 runs to 13 residues.